This T cell receptor (beta chain) stems from a study of cytomegalovirus exposure and HLA in healthy donors. The study's findings and limits: A later analysis associated 15,000 or so TCR beta sequences with HLA alleles at a 0.05 false discovery rate.

Details on this clone: Its antigen is undetermined.

This PCR relied on a set of 60 Vbeta primers and 13 Jbeta primers. Some clones are missing from TCRdb's copy, which holds only in-frame ones; the method was immunoSEQ multiplex PCR. The sample shows roughly 130,000 clones, more than 60% of them seen only once. This TCR derives from a woman in her thirties or forties in good health and CMV-seropositive. Material: PBMCs.

The CDR3 region is CASRSRGTSYEQYF. CDR3 nucleotide sequence: TGTGCCAGCAGATCCCGGGGAACCTCCTACGAGCAGTACTTC. V usage is TRBV27 and J usage is TRBJ2-7; D may be TRBD2 (5 bases). This CDR3 contains 14 residues. V lost 6 bases and J lost 0, with 12 bases in between. Germline V gene sequence: CDR1 MNHEY, CDR2 SMNVEV (reference sequence).